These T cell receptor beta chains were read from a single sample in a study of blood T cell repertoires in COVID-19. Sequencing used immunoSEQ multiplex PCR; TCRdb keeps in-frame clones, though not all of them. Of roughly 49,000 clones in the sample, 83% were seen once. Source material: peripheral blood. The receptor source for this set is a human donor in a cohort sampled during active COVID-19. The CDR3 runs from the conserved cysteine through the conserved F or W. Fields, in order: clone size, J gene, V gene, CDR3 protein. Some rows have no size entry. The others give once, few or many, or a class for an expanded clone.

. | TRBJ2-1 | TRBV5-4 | CASSSTLAGYNEQFF
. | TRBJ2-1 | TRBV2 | CASSGGTGHNEQFF
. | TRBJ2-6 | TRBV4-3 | CASSQDRTVPGANVLTF
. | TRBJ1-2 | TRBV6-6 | CASSQGTAYGYTF
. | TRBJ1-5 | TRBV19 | CASSAYPGGNQPQHF
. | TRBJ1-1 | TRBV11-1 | CASSLSSDTEAFF
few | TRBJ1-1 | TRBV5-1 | CASSPEGVVTEAFF
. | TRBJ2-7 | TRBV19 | CASSAVGAISEQYF
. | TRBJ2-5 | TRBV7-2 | CASSRQRDIRETQYF
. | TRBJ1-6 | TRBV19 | CASTQGIGSPLHF
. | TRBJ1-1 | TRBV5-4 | CASSPTSMNTEAFF
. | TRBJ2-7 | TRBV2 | CASRDRTGTFDEQYF
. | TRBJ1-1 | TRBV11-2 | CASSLTGKVEAFF
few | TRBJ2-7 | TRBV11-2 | CASSLVQGAYEQYF
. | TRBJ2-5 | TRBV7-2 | CASSLAVRGRKTQYF
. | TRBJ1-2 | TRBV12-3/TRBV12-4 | CASSFRGYTF